The clone carrying this TCR beta chain occurred many times. Its target is unknown. Time point in this sample: newly diagnosed GD, antithyroid drugs for less than 3 months. TCR sequences were obtained from RNA taken from PBMCs. Germline V gene data show CDR1 as SEHNR and CDR2 as FQNEAQ (reference sequence). The CDR3 is 17 residues long. V was clipped by 8 bases and J by 0 bases, with 17 bases between them. Arm-PCR of CDR3 regions and iRepertoire HTBI primers were the basis on which TCR beta libraries were built. TCRdb independently ran MiXCR on the multiplex PCR reads; one entry per CDR3 protein. The sample holds approximately 230,000 distinct CDR3 sequences, around 20% seen once. This entry comes from a study of regulatory T cells in long-lasting Graves disease. On the study more broadly: Antithyroid drug use was under 3 months in newly diagnosed Graves' patients.

Study results and limitations: Investigators studied peripheral blood only, not thyroid tissue. TRBV28, TRBJ1-2 and TRBJ2-5 were segments that persistent disease favored.

This receptor was taken from a female donor with Graves disease. The chain links TRBV7-9 to TRBJ2-6; weak D call: TRBD1 (5 bases). The material sequenced was peripheral blood mononuclear cells (PBMCs), taken at new diagnosis, from a patient treated with antithyroid drugs. CDR3 bases: TGTGCCAGCCGAGGACCAGGGCTCTCCTCTGGGGCCAACGTCCTGACTTTC. Translating gives CASRGPGLSSGANVLTF.